This is a list of T cell receptor beta chains from one sample in a study of siplizumab effects on memory and regulatory T cells. The assay was immunoSEQ multiplex PCR, and TCRdb's table has in-frame clones only and misses some. Of tens of thousands of clones in the sample, 94% were seen once. Sequencing was carried out using non-Treg CD4+ T cells sorted from blood. The receptors here all came from a human donor in good health. Each CDR3 is given with its conserved first and last residue. Fields, in order: CDR3 length, J gene, D gene, V gene, CDR3 protein, CDR3 DNA. D genes are given only for firm matches.

15,TRBJ2-2,.,TRBV7-2,CASSPLGRGVGELFF,TGTGCCAGCAGCCCACTCGGCAGGGGGGTCGGGGAGCTGTTTTTT
16,TRBJ2-1,TRBD2,TRBV6-6,CASSYVSGTRNNEQFF,TGTGCCAGCAGTTACGTCAGCGGGACCCGAAACAATGAGCAGTTCTTC
16,TRBJ2-3,TRBD2,TRBV5-4,CASSRGLAGEGDTQYF,TGTGCCAGCAGCCGCGGACTAGCGGGAGAGGGAGATACGCAGTATTTT
17,TRBJ2-2,TRBD2,TRBV7-6,CASRPPSGRNKTGELFF,TGTGCCAGCAGACCCCCTAGCGGGAGAAACAAAACCGGGGAGCTGTTTTTT
16,TRBJ2-1,TRBD2,TRBV5-1,CASSLELAGARVEQFF,TGCGCCAGCAGCTTGGAACTAGCGGGAGCTAGGGTTGAGCAGTTCTTC
12,TRBJ2-7,.,TRBV7-9,CASSLVSYEQYF,TGTGCCAGCAGCTTAGTCTCCTACGAGCAGTACTTC
15,TRBJ2-7,.,TRBV7-9,CASSWDWGRSYEQYF,TGTGCCAGCAGCTGGGATTGGGGTAGATCCTACGAGCAGTACTTC
13,TRBJ2-3,TRBD2,TRBV2,CASNTGAGGTQYF,TGTGCCAGCAATACGGGAGCGGGAGGTACGCAGTATTTT
15,TRBJ2-5,.,TRBV11-2,CASSLDRGVAETQYF,TGTGCCAGCAGCTTGGATCGTGGTGTAGCAGAGACCCAGTACTTC
13,TRBJ1-2,.,TRBV30,CAWSKGPTYGYTF,TGTGCCTGGAGCAAGGGACCAACCTATGGCTACACCTTC